Presented here are 27 T cell receptor beta chains from one specimen sequenced in a study of shared clonotypes between healthy human individuals. Produced via immunoSEQ multiplex PCR; TCRdb's table is partial and in-frame only. The table has over a million clones, around 75% seen once. The specimen sequenced was memory CD4+ T cells sorted from blood. Subset: CD45RA-negative fraction. Source of these receptors: a man aged 18 to 29 in good health.

The J gene is TRBJ1-5, the V gene TRBV7-8; possible D gene TRBD1, 6 bases. The CDR3 totals 13 residues. V dropped 10 bases and J dropped 4 bases, with 14 bases sitting between them. In germline, CDR1 is SGHVS, CDR2 FQNEAQ. For the CDR3, the DNA is TGTGCCACCTCCGGGACAAATAATCAGCCCCAGCATTTT. Translating it yields CATSGTNNQPQHF.

The chain joins TRBV6-1 to TRBJ2-1; TRBD2 matches 9 bases. Germline assignment: CDR1 MNHNS and CDR2 SASEGT. V shed 9 bases, J shed 6 bases, and the junction held 6 bases outside the gene matches. The CDR3 consists of 13 residues. The CDR3 DNA reads TGTGCCAGAGGGGGGACTAGCAGCAATGAGCAGTTCTTC. As protein: CARGGTSSNEQFF.

This clone was seen only once. The V call is TRBV6-6, the J call TRBJ1-5; no definite D call. There are 14 residues in the CDR3. V was shortened by 0 bases and J by 4 bases, with 7 bases between the two germline ends. Germline CDR1 MNHNY, CDR2 SVGAGI (reference sequence). The CDR3 coding sequence is TGTGCCAGCAGTTACTCGCAGCAGAATCAGCCCCAGCATTTT. It specifies CASSYSQQNQPQHF.

J is TRBJ2-3 and V is TRBV25-1, with 9 bases fitting TRBD2. This CDR3 has 16 amino acids. J lost 6 bases, V lost 6 bases, and 13 bases had no gene match. Germline V gives CDR1 MGHDK, CDR2 SYGVNS. The CDR3 DNA reads TGTGCCAGCAGGCCCGGGATAGCGGGGGTTCTGGATACGCAGTATTTT. It translates to CASRPGIAGVLDTQYF.

The chain has TRBV5-3 and TRBJ2-7, with D unclear. TRBV5-3 qualifies as an ORF whose function is uncertain. The CDR3 has 14 residues. The V end was cut by 2 bases, the J end by 6 bases, with 15 bases between. The CDR3 coding sequence is TGTGCCAGAAGCTTATGGATAGCACTCCGCGAGCAGTACTTC. Translated, it gives CARSLWIALREQYF.

Only a few counts were recorded for this clone. The chain couples TRBV6-1 to TRBJ1-1; 7 positions match TRBD1. The CDR3 is made up of 14 amino acids. V trimming: 6 bases; J trimming: 4 bases; junction bases outside the gene matches: 8. CDR1 and CDR2 (germline): MNHNS, SASEGT. This chain's CDR3 is CASRGTGVTTEAFF. CDR3 DNA sequence: TGTGCCAGCAGGGGAACAGGGGTGACCACTGAAGCTTTCTTT.

This clone was observed a handful of times. The J gene is TRBJ1-1, the V gene TRBV18; perhaps TRBD1 as D (6 bases). Germline V CDR1 and CDR2: KGHSH, LQKENI. This CDR3 contains 16 residues. V was trimmed by 1 base and J by 1 base, leaving 13 bases between them. DNA for the CDR3: TGTGCCAGCTCACCACGGGGCGGCAGGGGGAACACTGAAGCTTTCTTT. Protein sequence: CASSPRGGRGNTEAFF.

V usage is TRBV21-1 and J usage is TRBJ2-7; the table assigns TRBD1, which was not confirmed against the DNA. TRBV21-1 is termed a pseudogene. The CDR3 spans 15 residues. CDR3 bases: TGTGCCAGCAGCCACCGGGACAGACCTTCTTACGAGCAGTACTTC. It codes for CASSHRDRPSYEQYF.

For the CDR3, the DNA is TGTGCCTGGAGTGTGGCGGGGGTTATCCAAGAGACCCAGTACTTC. Residues: CAWSVAGVIQETQYF. J is TRBJ2-5 and V is TRBV30; 7 bases are shared with TRBD2. CDR3 size: 15 residues. CDR1 is GTSNPN and CDR2 is SVGIG in the germline V gene (reference sequence). V gave up 0 bases and J gave up 1 base; unmatched junction bases: 5.

This clone was found a few times. The chain combines TRBV11-2 with TRBJ2-5, with TRBD2 identical over 9 bases. J lost 4 bases, V lost 4 bases, and 10 bases had no gene match. CDR1 is SGHAT and CDR2 is FQNNGV in the germline V gene. The CDR3 spans 16 residues. The CDR3 here is CASSSFSGSPSETQYF. In nucleotides, the CDR3 is TGTGCCAGCAGCTCATTTAGCGGGAGCCCTTCAGAGACCCAGTACTTC. Full variable domain (rest looked up from reference TRBV11-2 and TRBJ2-5): EAGVAQSPRYKIIEKRQSVAFWCNPISGHATLYWYQQILGQGPKLLIQFQNNGVVDDSQLPKDRFSAERLKGVDSTLKIQPAKLEDSAVYLCASSSFSGSPSETQYFGPGTRLLVL.

The chain combines TRBV7-2 with TRBJ2-1; D call uncertain. The CDR3 has 13 residues. Trimming removed 2 bases from V and 6 bases from J, with 8 bases in between. CDR1 and CDR2 from the germline V gene are SGHTA and FQGNSA. The CDR3 is CASSLILGNEQFF. For the CDR3, the DNA is TGTGCCAGCAGCTTAATACTCGGCAATGAGCAGTTCTTC.

This clone has only a few counts. A much more abundant neighbour one base away suggests this may be a read error. The rearrangement links TRBV6-5 to TRBJ1-5; D may be TRBD1 (5 bases). Germline values: CDR1 MNHEY, CDR2 SVGAGI. Trimming cost V 6 bases and J 4 bases, with 10 bases left between them. This CDR3 spans 13 amino acids. Here the CDR3 DNA reads TGTGCCAGCAGGGGTTGGGGGAATCAGCCCCAGCATTTT. Translation gives CASRGWGNQPQHF.

The chain is built from TRBV30 and TRBJ1-1; D uncertain. V gave up 4 bases and J gave up 4 bases, with 16 bases separating them. Germline CDR1 GTSNPN, CDR2 SVGIG (reference sequence). CDR3 length: 14 amino acids. In DNA form, the CDR3 reads TGTGCCTGGACCTTGGGAGGGCTGGGCACTGAAGCTTTCTTT. As protein: CAWTLGGLGTEAFF. The full variable domain, with the rest looked up from reference TRBV30 and TRBJ1-1, is SQTIHQWPATLVQPVGSPLSLECTVEGTSNPNLYWYRQAAGRGLQLLFYSVGIGQISSEVPQNLSASRPQDRQFILSSKKLLLSDSGFYLCAWTLGGLGTEAFFGQGTRLTVV.

V gene TRBV7-9 combines with J gene TRBJ1-1, with D unclear. From germline, CDR1 is SEHNR and CDR2 FQNEAQ (reference sequence). The CDR3 spans 10 residues. Trimming removed 7 bases at V and 5 bases at J, with 5 bases between. The CDR3, as DNA: TGTGCCAGCAAGGGAACTGAAGCTTTCTTT. It specifies CASKGTEAFF.

The V call is TRBV5-5, the J call TRBJ2-2; 10 bases are a match to TRBD2. CDR3 length: 15 amino acids. V was clipped by 2 bases and J by 4 bases; unmatched bases: 2. Germline-derived CDR1 and CDR2 are SGHKS and YYEKEE (reference sequence). The CDR3 sequence: CASSLLAGPTGELFF. DNA of the CDR3: TGTGCCAGCAGCTTACTAGCGGGACCCACCGGGGAGCTGTTTTTT.

The chain employs TRBV30 and TRBJ1-1; D call uncertain. Trimming removed 5 bases from V and 1 base from J, with 14 bases in between. The CDR3 spans 14 residues. The germline V gene encodes CDR1 GTSNPN and CDR2 SVGIG (reference sequence). The CDR3 here is CAWHPRGRNTEAFF. As DNA, the CDR3 is TGTGCCTGGCACCCCAGAGGTCGGAACACTGAAGCTTTCTTT.

The chain is built from TRBV30 and TRBJ2-1; D is possibly TRBD1 or TRBD2 (5 bases each). In germline, CDR1 is GTSNPN, CDR2 SVGIG (reference sequence). The CDR3 length is 14 residues. The V end was cut by 2 bases, the J end by 7 bases, with 15 bases between. The CDR3 here is CAWSNSERGNEQFF. The CDR3 coding sequence is TGTGCCTGGAGTAACTCCGAGAGGGGAAATGAGCAGTTCTTC.

This clone has a handful of counts. The same CDR3 also results from other DNA sequences found in this sample. This chain links TRBV10-3 with TRBJ2-7, with D perhaps TRBD1 or TRBD2 (5 bases each). Between the trimmed V and J ends, which lost 3 bases and 2 bases, there was a span of 8 bases. The germline CDR1 and CDR2 sequences are ENHRY and SYGVKD. CDR3 length equals 13 residues. CDR3 sequence: CAISDGGPYEQYF. The CDR3 DNA is TGTGCCATCAGTGATGGGGGACCCTACGAGCAGTACTTC.

V usage is TRBV7-9 and J usage is TRBJ2-3; D unclear. This CDR3 comprises 14 residues. Per the germline V gene, CDR1 is SEHNR and CDR2 is FQNEAQ (reference sequence). The V end lost 1 base, the J end lost 6 bases, and 11 bases lay between the germline ends. As DNA, the CDR3 is TGTGCCAGCAGCTTAGAAGGCCAGGCGGATACGCAGTATTTT. Protein: CASSLEGQADTQYF.

This clone was seen ten or more times. Other DNA sequences within the sample encode an identical CDR3. The rearrangement uses TRBV18 and TRBJ1-2, with D unresolved. This CDR3 comprises 12 residues. The germline CDR1 and CDR2 sequences are KGHSH and LQKENI. V lost 2 bases and J 5 bases, leaving 6 bases between the germline ends. CDR3 region: CASSPEGYGYTF. CDR3 nucleotide sequence: TGTGCCAGCTCACCAGAAGGATATGGCTACACCTTC.

Concerning this clone: Distinct nucleotide sequences in the sample also encode this CDR3. The chain combines TRBV5-1 with TRBJ2-1, with 12 bases aligning to TRBD2. Losses at the gene ends were 2 bases for V and 5 bases for J; bases not matched to a gene: 2. The germline V gene encodes CDR1 SGHRS and CDR2 YFSETQ. This CDR3 has 15 residues. The CDR3 DNA reads as TGCGCCAGCAGCTTCGGGACTAGCGGGCACAATGAGCAGTTCTTC. Amino acids: CASSFGTSGHNEQFF. The full variable domain, completed using reference TRBV5-1 and TRBJ2-1, is KAGVTQTPRYLIKTRGQQVTLSCSPISGHRSVSWYQQTPGQGLQFLFEYFSETQRNKGNFPGRFSGRQFSNSRSEMNVSTLELGDSALYLCASSFGTSGHNEQFFGPGTRLTVL.

This clone was counted many times. This rearrangement joins TRBV6-1 to TRBJ1-4; 8 bases agree with TRBD1. Germline-derived CDR1 and CDR2 are MNHNS and SASEGT. The CDR3 is 15 amino acids. Losses at the gene ends were 7 bases for V and 7 bases for J; bases not matched to a gene: 11. The CDR3 loop reads CASNIGQGVREKLFF. CDR3 sequence (DNA): TGTGCCAGCAATATCGGACAGGGAGTACGTGAAAAACTGTTTTTT.

V is TRBV11-2 and J is TRBJ1-4; D is uncertain. Germline loops: CDR1 SGHAT, CDR2 FQNNGV. The length of the CDR3 is 13 residues. V was cut by 3 bases and J by 7 bases, with 9 bases left in between. In DNA, the CDR3 is TGTGCCAGCAGCTTGCTCCGGGGTGAAAAACTGTTTTTT. Its protein product is CASSLLRGEKLFF. The whole variable domain, remainder taken from reference TRBV11-2 and TRBJ1-4, is EAGVAQSPRYKIIEKRQSVAFWCNPISGHATLYWYQQILGQGPKLLIQFQNNGVVDDSQLPKDRFSAERLKGVDSTLKIQPAKLEDSAVYLCASSLLRGEKLFFGSGTQLSVL.

The gene calls are TRBV7-2 and TRBJ1-1; 7 nucleotides match TRBD1. The CDR3 has 15 amino acids. The V gene's germline CDR1 is SGHTA and CDR2 FQGNSA. V shed 5 bases, J shed 4 bases, and the junction held 10 bases outside the gene matches. DNA of the CDR3: TGTGCCAGCAGCCTTCGACAGGGAAAGGGCACTGAAGCTTTCTTT. Translated: CASSLRQGKGTEAFF.

This sequence joins TRBV30 and TRBJ1-1, with D perhaps TRBD1 (5 bases). V lost 3 bases and J 1 base, leaving 15 bases between the germline ends. Germline CDR1 GTSNPN, CDR2 SVGIG (reference sequence). CDR3 length: 15 amino acids. As DNA, the CDR3 is TGTGCCTGGAGGAGGTATAGAGGGACGAACACTGAAGCTTTCTTT. This codes for CAWRRYRGTNTEAFF. The full variable domain, its missing parts supplied by reference TRBV30 and TRBJ1-1, is SQTIHQWPATLVQPVGSPLSLECTVEGTSNPNLYWYRQAAGRGLQLLFYSVGIGQISSEVPQNLSASRPQDRQFILSSKKLLLSDSGFYLCAWRRYRGTNTEAFFGQGTRLTVV.

A word on this clone: A read error is likely here: a far larger clone is one base away. The V gene is TRBV6-1, the J gene TRBJ1-2; TRBD1 is a possible D gene (6 bases). The CDR3 is 14 amino acids. In germline, CDR1 is MNHNS, CDR2 SASEGT. The CDR3 coding sequence is TGTGCCAGCAGTGAAGTGTGGGGGGCGAATGGCTACGCCTTC. Translation: CASSEVWGANGYAF.

The chain employs TRBV4-1 and TRBJ1-2; 7 positions match TRBD1. The CDR3 sequence is 13 residues long. Germline values: CDR1 MGHRA, CDR2 YSYEKL. Losses at the gene ends were 5 bases for V and 4 bases for J; bases not matched to a gene: 4. The CDR3 DNA reads TGCGCCAGCAGCGAGGGACAGTCCTATGGCTACACCTTC. It specifies CASSEGQSYGYTF.